This entry concerns a single T cell receptor beta chain. The method was immunoSEQ multiplex PCR; TCRdb's version includes in-frame clones alone and lacks a portion of them. The sample yields more than 75,000 clones, around nine tenths seen once. The sample comes from a study of control samples from healthy donors and cancer patients. V was pared by 1 base and J by 3 bases, with 11 bases of the junction left unmatched. The CDR3 covers 18 residues. In germline, CDR1 is LGHDT, CDR2 YNNKEL (reference sequence). The origin of this receptor is a woman in her sixties or seventies with head and neck cancer. The sequencing sample was made of PBMCs. The chain uses TRBV3-1 (or the pseudogene TRBV3-2) and TRBJ1-2; 10 nucleotides align to TRBD1. The DNA of the CDR3 is TGTGCCAGCAGCCAAGGACAGGGGGCTACCTCCTACTACTATGGCTACACCTTC. Protein: CASSQGQGATSYYYGYTF.